These 7 T cell receptor beta chains came from one sample sequenced in a study of T-cell memory formation after mild COVID-19. TCRdb re-analysed the 5' RACE reads in MiXCR, keeping a single row per CDR3 protein. The table shows more than 100,000 distinct CDR3 sequences, with over 15% occurring only once. Specimen: PBMCs or a T cell subset sorted from them (not recorded which). The receptor source for this set is a man younger than 35 who had mild COVID-19 (a few samples of this study predate the infection). Cell type and time point are not known.

This chain connects TRBV6-2 or TRBV6-3 to TRBJ2-5, with a weak D call TRBD2 (6 bases). Germline assignment: CDR1 MNHEY and CDR2 SVGEGT. V was cut by 5 bases and J by 5 bases, with 21 bases left in between. CDR3 length equals 16 residues. The CDR3 loop is CASSRGTGQKVETQYF. The CDR3 nucleotides read TGTGCCAGCAGTAGAGGGACTGGCCAAAAGGTCGAGACCCAGTACTTC.

The chain uses TRBV20-1 and TRBJ1-2; D is uncertain. The CDR3 spans 13 residues. V was cut by 6 bases and J by 0 bases, with 11 bases left in between. The germline CDR1 and CDR2 sequences are DFQATT and SNEGSKA (reference sequence). CDR3 protein: CSARGGANYGYTF. As DNA, the CDR3 is TGCAGTGCCCGGGGAGGAGCTAACTATGGCTACACCTTC.

The chain links TRBV6-2 or TRBV6-3 to TRBJ2-7, with TRBD2 as a possible D gene (6 bases). V lost 6 bases and J 0 bases, leaving 9 bases between the germline ends. CDR1 is MNHEY, CDR2 SVGEGT, per germline. The CDR3 covers 13 residues. This chain's CDR3 is CASSGGNSYEQYF. The CDR3 DNA reads as TGTGCCAGCAGCGGAGGGAACTCCTACGAGCAGTACTTC.

The CDR3 nucleotides are TGTGCCACCAGTGATTTGGGCCCTTCGGATCAGCCCCAGCATTTT. It encodes CATSDLGPSDQPQHF. The rearrangement uses TRBV24-1 and TRBJ1-5; no clear D. The CDR3 is made up of 15 amino acids. The germline V gene encodes CDR1 KGHDR and CDR2 SFDVKD. V dropped 0 bases and J dropped 5 bases, with 10 bases sitting between them.

This clonotype was counted a few times. V usage is TRBV5-6 and J usage is TRBJ2-3; D unclear. V dropped 4 bases and J dropped 6 bases, with 18 bases sitting between them. The CDR3 has 15 amino acids. Germline V gives CDR1 SGHDT, CDR2 YYEEEE. The CDR3 coding sequence is TGTGCCAGCAGCCCCGGGTCGGTCCTACCCGATACGCAGTATTTT. Protein: CASSPGSVLPDTQYF.

The chain employs TRBV10-3 and TRBJ1-2; no clear D gene. V was pared by 0 bases and J by 2 bases, with 4 bases between. The CDR3 is made up of 13 amino acids. Germline V gene lookup returns CDR1 ENHRY and CDR2 SYGVKD. The CDR3 DNA reads TGTGCCATCAGTGAGTCCGGAAACTATGGCTACACCTTC. Translation gives CAISESGNYGYTF.

The CDR3 DNA follows: TGTGCCAGCAGGGGGACTAGCGGATCAGATACGCAGTATTTT. Translated, it gives CASRGTSGSDTQYF. The chain employs TRBV12-3 or TRBV12-4 and TRBJ2-3, with 11 bases aligning to TRBD2. Germline trimming cut 6 bases from V and 4 bases from J; bases unmatched to any gene: 3. CDR3 length equals 14 residues.